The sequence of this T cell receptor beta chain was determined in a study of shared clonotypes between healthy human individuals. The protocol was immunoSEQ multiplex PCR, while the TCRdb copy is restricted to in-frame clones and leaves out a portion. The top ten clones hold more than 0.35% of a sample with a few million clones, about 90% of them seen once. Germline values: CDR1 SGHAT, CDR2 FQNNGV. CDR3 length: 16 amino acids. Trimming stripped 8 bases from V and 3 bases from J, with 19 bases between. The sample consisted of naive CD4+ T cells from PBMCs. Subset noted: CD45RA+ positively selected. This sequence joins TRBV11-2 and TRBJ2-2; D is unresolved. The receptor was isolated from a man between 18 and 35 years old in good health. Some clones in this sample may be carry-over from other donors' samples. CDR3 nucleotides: TGTGCCAGCTGGGTATCGGATGTAGTTGACACCGGGGAGCTGTTTTTT. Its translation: CASWVSDVVDTGELFF.